The source of this T cell receptor (beta chain) is a study of blood T cell repertoires in COVID-19. Study in general: COVID-19 samples collected from the United States, Italy and Spain covered acute and convalescent phases. Sources were T cells, B-cell-depleted T cells, or PBMCs; the material itself was cDNA or gDNA.

The V end was cut by 4 bases, the J end by 2 bases, with 10 bases between. CDR3 size: 14 residues. Authors' analysis steps: From reference gene primer amplification, estimates of nucleated cell counts were derived. Generated by immunoSEQ multiplex PCR, the TCRdb table keeps only in-frame clones and is missing some. The V and J calls and clone size are taken from that table; D and trimming were inferred from the DNA. The data show around 300,000 clones, 75% to 90% seen once. The source material was peripheral blood. V usage is TRBV5-3 and J usage is TRBJ1-3, with D unclear. TRBV5-3 belongs to the ORF category, with a function that is uncertain. The sequence derives from a woman in her 70s with acute or convalescent COVID-19. The CDR3 loop is CARSLGAPGNTIYF. CDR3 nucleotide sequence: TGTGCCAGAAGCCTGGGAGCCCCTGGAAACACCATATATTTT.